This entry concerns a single T cell receptor (beta chain). Its antigen target is currently unknown. No per-base quality is available; no much larger clone lies one base away. The sample originates from a study of CD8 T cells in ankylosing spondylitis (dated by TCRdb to the late 2010s). General notes on the study: The study set out to find disease-linked TCR variants by profiling T cell receptor beta repertoires in ankylosing spondylitis patients and healthy donors. The full study cohort was made up of 25 ankylosing spondylitis patients and about a hundred healthy donors. Peripheral blood was sampled, and synovial fluid was also collected from ankylosing spondylitis patients. On the study overall, not on this receptor specifically: The disease-linked clones had a CD8+ phenotype and were found at relatively low frequencies in peripheral blood. A TCR beta motif of about eight highly homologous amino acid variants appeared characteristic of blood from ankylosing spondylitis patients. Some motif variants were previously reported in synovial fluid and blood of reactive arthritis patients, suggesting common disease-initiation mechanisms. The disease-linked clones were reported to be significantly enriched in matched synovial fluid samples from ankylosing spondylitis patients.

The listed sequencing device is Illumina HiSeq 2500. Quantitative 5'-RACE with molecular barcodes was used to prepare TCR beta libraries. In the paper's pipeline: A new computational method, built on a probabilistic model of VDJ rearrangement, was used to identify disease-linked TCR variants. TCRdb's own reprocessing of the public reads used fastp at Q25 and MiXCR and kept productive beta chains. Merged by CDR3 protein, the rows form single entries marked with the most common genes and DNA. TCRdb assigned the V and J calls; the authors' analysis was not used. This sample gives 150,000 to 200,000 distinct CDR3 sequences in total; around 20% of them show up just once. The ten largest clones add up to around 7.6% of the sample. V is trimmed back by 4 bases and J by 4 bases, and the junction contains 9 bases that no gene match accounts for. Reading the germline V gene gives CDR1 MNHEY and CDR2 SVGEGT. The CDR3 has 15 amino acids, counting the end cysteine and phenylalanine. The retained sequence is limited to the CDR3, 45 bases, with the frame set at the first base.

The sample taken for sequencing was blood, either unsorted or a sorted T cell fraction (not recorded which). This receptor chain uses TRBV6-2 or TRBV6-3 and TRBJ2-5, and 7 junctional nucleotides match TRBD1. The sequence derives from a male donor with ankylosing spondylitis or in good health (not recorded which). The CDR3 amino acid sequence is: CASSFPRDRGETQYF. DNA sequence: TGTGCCAGCAGTTTTCCCCGGGACAGAGGAGAGACCCAGTACTTC.